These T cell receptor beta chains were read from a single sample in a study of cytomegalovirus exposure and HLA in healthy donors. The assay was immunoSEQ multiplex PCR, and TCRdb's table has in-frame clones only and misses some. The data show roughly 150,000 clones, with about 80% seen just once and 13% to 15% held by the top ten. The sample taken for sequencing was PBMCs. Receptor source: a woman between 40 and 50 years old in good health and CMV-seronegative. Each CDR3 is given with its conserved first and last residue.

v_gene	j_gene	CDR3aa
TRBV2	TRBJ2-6	CASKTGTGVSGANVLTF
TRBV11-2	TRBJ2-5	CASSPRTSGIGETQYF
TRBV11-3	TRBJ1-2	CASSLGQGHGYTF
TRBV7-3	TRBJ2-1	CASSSSQGRDEQFF
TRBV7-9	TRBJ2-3	CASSSSTEVTQYF
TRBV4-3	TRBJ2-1	CASSQVGRGLMNEQFF
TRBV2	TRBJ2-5	CASSEESGGVTQETQYF
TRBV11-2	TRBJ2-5	CASSVRGQGRETQYF
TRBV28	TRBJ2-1	CASSLTGYPNEQFF
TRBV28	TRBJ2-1	CATMRSGGANEQFF
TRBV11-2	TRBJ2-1	CASSPLGLAGGNEQFF
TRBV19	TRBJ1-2	CASSLAPGPVLYGYTF
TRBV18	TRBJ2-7	CASSPWSGGLDEQYF
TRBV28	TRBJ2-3	CASSAPGTGTDTQYF
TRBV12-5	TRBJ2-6	CASGFKTVSGANVLTF
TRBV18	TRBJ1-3	CASSPSSGGGVSGNTIYF
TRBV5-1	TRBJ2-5	CASSAPLGTGDGTQYF
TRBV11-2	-	CASSLILNYEQYF
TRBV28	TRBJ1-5	CASKRGEYSNQPQHF
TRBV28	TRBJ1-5	CASSLAYSNQPQHF
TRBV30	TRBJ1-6	CAEASGTGDSPLHF
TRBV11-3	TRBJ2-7	CASSPGAGGSYEQYF
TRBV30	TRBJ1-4	CAWTHRTGLGEKLFF
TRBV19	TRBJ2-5	CASSEGEFETQYF
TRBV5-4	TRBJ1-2	CASSSNQGANYGYTF
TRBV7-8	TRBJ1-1	CASSLGPGNTEAFF
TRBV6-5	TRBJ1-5	CASYGTEFGPQHF
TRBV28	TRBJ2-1	CASSDGTGIISEQFF
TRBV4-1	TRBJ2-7	CASSQQGQGPYEQYF
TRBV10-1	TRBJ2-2	CASSAGTVTGELFF
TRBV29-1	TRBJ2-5	CSVADRGLETQYF
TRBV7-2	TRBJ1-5	CASSLTENQPQHF
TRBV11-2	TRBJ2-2	CASSPRQGHTGELFF
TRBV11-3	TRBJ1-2	CASSLGVTGGDGYTF
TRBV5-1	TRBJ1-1	CASSSRYMNTEAFF
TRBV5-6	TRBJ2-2	CASSLAGGLTGELFF
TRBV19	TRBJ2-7	CASSGAGGVEQYF
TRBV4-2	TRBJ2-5	CASSLRLAGVGETQYF
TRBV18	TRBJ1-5	CASSPRGSSNQPQHF
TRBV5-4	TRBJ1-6	CASSLGGQVNSPLHF
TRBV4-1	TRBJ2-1	CASSQMGGGVEQFF
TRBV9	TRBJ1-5	CASSVLDWGNQPQHF
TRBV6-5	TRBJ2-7	CASSYGEGRSYEQYF
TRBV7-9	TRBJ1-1	CASFRGGTEAFF
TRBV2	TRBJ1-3	CASRASLGQGVF
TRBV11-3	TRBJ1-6	CASSLDPNPFSPLHF
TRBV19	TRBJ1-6	CASTPGDLHSPLHF
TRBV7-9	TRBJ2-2	CASSPERGLAGAGELFF
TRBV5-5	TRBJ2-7	CASSLWGRDYEQYF
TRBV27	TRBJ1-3	CASSLSWGGAGGNTIYF
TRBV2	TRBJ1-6	CASSARAGDNSPLHF
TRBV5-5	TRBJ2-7	CASSLEVGSGQYF
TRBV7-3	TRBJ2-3	CASSSEPADTQYF
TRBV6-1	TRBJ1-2	CASSPKARRGTF
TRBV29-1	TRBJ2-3	CSLGTVTDTQYF